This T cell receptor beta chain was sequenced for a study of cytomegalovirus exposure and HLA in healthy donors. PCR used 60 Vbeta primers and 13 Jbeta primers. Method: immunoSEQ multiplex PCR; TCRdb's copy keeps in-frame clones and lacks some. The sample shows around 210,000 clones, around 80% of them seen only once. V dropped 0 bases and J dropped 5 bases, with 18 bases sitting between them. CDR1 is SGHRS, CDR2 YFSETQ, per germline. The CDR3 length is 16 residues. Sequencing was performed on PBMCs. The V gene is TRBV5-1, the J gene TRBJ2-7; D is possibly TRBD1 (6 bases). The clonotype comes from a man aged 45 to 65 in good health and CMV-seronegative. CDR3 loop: CASSLAPQGNQNEQYF. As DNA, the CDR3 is TGCGCCAGCAGCTTGGCGCCACAGGGCAACCAAAACGAGCAGTACTTC.